These 28 T cell receptor beta chains share one sample of origin, sequenced in a study of cytomegalovirus exposure and HLA in healthy donors. The method was immunoSEQ multiplex PCR; TCRdb's version includes in-frame clones alone and lacks a portion of them. The table shows about 140,000 clones, with 70% to 90% occurring only once. Sequenced material: PBMCs. All receptors derive from a man younger than 35 in good health and CMV-seropositive.

This sequence joins TRBV5-1 and TRBJ2-1; 9 positions match TRBD2. Germline V gene data show CDR1 as SGHRS and CDR2 as YFSETQ. CDR3 length equals 17 residues. Germline trimming cut 3 bases from V and 2 bases from J; bases unmatched to any gene: 9. Here the CDR3 DNA reads TGCGCCAGCAGCTCGAAACCTAGCGGGATCACCTACAATGAGCAGTTCTTC. Protein product: CASSSKPSGITYNEQFF.

This rearrangement joins TRBV4-1 to TRBJ2-1, with TRBD2 matching 13 bases. The CDR3 totals 15 residues. Germline V gene sequence: CDR1 MGHRA, CDR2 YSYEKL. Trimming took 3 bases from V and 8 from J; bases not matched to a gene: 4. The CDR3 DNA sequence: TGCGCCAGCAGCCACGCACTAGCGGGAGGGCATGAGCAGTTCTTC. Its protein product is CASSHALAGGHEQFF.

The V call is TRBV30, the J call TRBJ1-1; no clear D. CDR1 and CDR2 from the germline V gene are GTSNPN and SVGIG (reference sequence). V lost 5 bases to trimming and J lost 1 base, with 11 bases between them. This CDR3 is 13 amino acids long. The CDR3, as DNA: TGTGCCTGGGCGGGAGGAGGGAACACTGAAGCTTTCTTT. Protein sequence: CAWAGGGNTEAFF.

V gene TRBV18 combines with J gene TRBJ1-1, with D perhaps matching TRBD1 (5 bases). V lost 5 bases to trimming and J lost 6 bases, with 10 bases between them. Germline CDR1 is KGHSH and CDR2 is LQKENI. This CDR3 has 12 amino acids. The CDR3 DNA reads TGTGCCAGCTCAAGCACAGGCGCTGAAGCTTTCTTT. It encodes CASSSTGAEAFF.

The V call is TRBV6-6, the J call TRBJ1-3; TRBD1 matches 10 bases. V was clipped by 5 bases and J by 8 bases; unmatched bases: 12. The CDR3 is 16 residues long. From germline, CDR1 is MNHNY and CDR2 SVGAGI (reference sequence). The chain's CDR3 is CASSHRTGTGEDTIYF. The CDR3, as DNA: TGTGCCAGCAGTCACAGGACCGGGACAGGGGAGGACACCATATATTTT.

This chain links TRBV6-5 with TRBJ1-2; TRBD1 aligns across 7 bases. Germline V gene sequence: CDR1 MNHEY, CDR2 SVGAGI. V was pared by 10 bases and J by 4 bases, with 15 bases of the junction left unmatched. The CDR3 extends over 15 amino acids. The CDR3 reads CATSSRRGPSYGYTF. The DNA for the CDR3 is TGTGCCACCTCGTCCCGTAGGGGGCCTTCCTATGGCTACACCTTC.

The V call is TRBV29-1, the J call TRBJ2-3; possible D gene TRBD2, 6 bases. V lost 6 bases, J lost 0 bases, and 10 bases lay in between. Per germline, CDR1 SQVTM and CDR2 ANQGSEA. The CDR3 spans 13 residues. CDR3 amino acids: CSVRLGSTDTQYF. Written as DNA, the CDR3 is TGCAGCGTACGACTAGGAAGCACAGATACGCAGTATTTT.

The rearrangement links TRBV27 to TRBJ2-7, with D perhaps TRBD1 (5 bases). The CDR3 contains 15 residues. Deletions cut 3 bases from V and 3 bases from J, with 15 bases between. Germline CDR1 is MNHEY and CDR2 is SMNVEV (reference sequence). CDR3 DNA sequence: TGTGCCAGCAGTTTTAGGGCTCAGGGCATCTACGAGCAGTACTTC. Its protein product is CASSFRAQGIYEQYF.

This sequence joins TRBV7-8 and TRBJ1-2, with a possible D match to TRBD1 (6 bases). The V and J ends lost 1 base and 2 bases respectively, with 8 bases between them. The germline gives CDR1 SGHVS, CDR2 FQNEAQ. This CDR3 region has 14 residues. This chain's CDR3 is CASSLDRENYGYTF. CDR3 sequence (DNA): TGTGCCAGCAGCTTAGACAGGGAAAACTATGGCTACACCTTC.

The chain links TRBV7-8 to TRBJ2-7; TRBD1 matches at 9 bases. The CDR3 is made up of 15 amino acids. CDR1 is SGHVS and CDR2 is FQNEAQ in the germline V gene. V trimming: 0 bases; J trimming: 6 bases; junction bases outside the gene matches: 6. The CDR3 region is CASSLARQGGGEQYF. The CDR3 nucleotides are TGTGCCAGCAGCTTAGCCCGACAGGGGGGCGGCGAGCAGTACTTC.

CDR3 sequence: CASQAGNQPQHF. The CDR3 DNA is TGTGCCAGCCAAGCGGGAAATCAGCCCCAGCATTTT. The chain couples TRBV10-3 to TRBJ1-5; no clear D gene. V lost 10 bases and J lost 4, with 11 bases in between. Germline-derived CDR1 and CDR2 are ENHRY and SYGVKD. The CDR3 is 12 amino acids.

The genes are TRBV9 and TRBJ1-3; 7 bases match TRBD1. Unmatched junction bases numbered 3, after V lost 4 bases and J lost 2 bases. Germline lookup yields CDR1 SGDLS and CDR2 YYNGEE. The CDR3 spans 14 residues. CDR3 coding DNA: TGTGCCAGCAGCCCAGGACAGGCTGGAAACACCATATATTTT. Its translation is CASSPGQAGNTIYF.

The rearrangement uses TRBV11-3 and TRBJ2-2, with 7 bases fitting TRBD1. V lost 10 bases and J lost 4; bases outside the gene matches: 12. The length of the CDR3 is 15 residues. CDR1 and CDR2 from the germline V gene are SGHNT and YENEEA. The CDR3 coding sequence is TGTGCCATAAGGCCTCCCCACAGGGGCACCGGGGAGCTGTTTTTT. Translation gives CAIRPPHRGTGELFF.

The genes are TRBV6-1 and TRBJ2-7, with 10 bases identical to TRBD2. V trimming: 6 bases; J trimming: 1 base; junction bases outside the gene matches: 12. The CDR3 consists of 17 residues. Germline CDR1 reads MNHNS; CDR2 reads SASEGT. CDR3 residues: CASSERLASGGSYEQYF. In DNA form, the CDR3 reads TGTGCCAGCAGCGAACGGTTAGCTAGCGGGGGATCCTACGAGCAGTACTTC.

The count of this clone is one. The chain couples TRBV11-3 to TRBJ2-7; tentative D call: TRBD1 (6 bases). Germline V CDR1 and CDR2: SGHNT, YENEEA. V was cut by 7 bases and J by 5 bases, with 18 bases left in between. The CDR3 runs 14 residues. The CDR3 loop reads CASTPWGRGDEQYF. Here the CDR3 DNA reads TGTGCCAGCACCCCTTGGGGCAGGGGAGACGAGCAGTACTTC.

The gene calls are TRBV28 and TRBJ1-3; D perhaps matches TRBD1 (5 bases). The ends were cut back, 3 bases at V and 4 bases at J, with 10 bases in the middle. This CDR3 has 14 amino acids. Germline V CDR1 and CDR2: MDHEN, SYDVKM. The DNA for the CDR3 is TGTGCCAGCAGTTTGGTAGGGGTCGGAAACACCATATATTTT. As protein: CASSLVGVGNTIYF.

Only one count was recorded for this clone. The chain carries TRBV5-4 and TRBJ2-3, with unresolved D. Germline loops: CDR1 SGHNT, CDR2 YYREEE (reference sequence). V lost 1 base to trimming and J lost 1 base, with 10 bases between them. This CDR3 spans 15 amino acids. The CDR3 nucleotides read TGTGCCAGCAGCTTGCCCCCGGTGGGCACAGATACGCAGTATTTT. Translated, it gives CASSLPPVGTDTQYF.

This chain connects TRBV18 to TRBJ1-5, with TRBD1 matching 7 bases. The J segment lost 4 bases and the V segment lost 3 bases, leaving 6 bases of the junction unmatched. The length of the CDR3 is 15 residues. The germline V gene encodes CDR1 KGHSH and CDR2 LQKENI. The CDR3 sequence: CASSPGQRGNQPQHF. As DNA, the CDR3 is TGTGCCAGCTCACCGGGACAGAGGGGGAATCAGCCCCAGCATTTT.

The chain joins TRBV4-2 to TRBJ1-5; 9 nucleotides agree with TRBD1. The germline V gene encodes CDR1 LGHNA and CDR2 YNFKEQ. The trim removed 1 base at V and 3 bases at J, leaving 7 bases unmatched. The CDR3 has 17 residues. The CDR3, as DNA: TGTGCCAGCAGCCAAGGTTTACAGGGGGCGGACAATCAGCCCCAGCATTTT. It specifies CASSQGLQGADNQPQHF.

V gene TRBV7-9 combines with J gene TRBJ1-4; 8 positions match TRBD1. Trimming removed 5 bases from V and 7 bases from J; junction bases left unmatched: 9. Germline V lookup: CDR1 SEHNR, CDR2 FQNEAQ (reference sequence). The CDR3 is 15 residues long. The CDR3 loop reads CASSHGQGEGEKLFF. The CDR3 DNA reads TGTGCCAGCAGCCACGGACAGGGAGAAGGTGAAAAACTGTTTTTT.

V and J are TRBV5-1 and TRBJ1-2; TRBD1 matches at 11 bases. The CDR3 contains 15 residues. Germline CDR1 and CDR2: SGHRS and YFSETQ. V dropped 5 bases and J dropped 7; count of bases not matched to a gene: 10. Written as DNA, the CDR3 is TGCGCCAGCAGTCCTCGGGACAGGGGGTCTGTTGGCTACACCTTC. Its protein is CASSPRDRGSVGYTF.

The V gene is TRBV19, the J gene TRBJ2-3; TRBD2 might be the D (5 bases). Trimming stripped 7 bases from V and 4 bases from J, with 15 bases between. The CDR3 has 14 amino acids. The V gene's germline CDR1 is LNHDA and CDR2 SQIVND (reference sequence). The DNA of the CDR3 is TGTGCCAGTACCGTCGGACTTGTGCCAGATACGCAGTATTTT. Amino acid sequence: CASTVGLVPDTQYF.

The gene calls are TRBV4-1 and TRBJ2-3; D ambiguous. The CDR3 has 16 residues. Between the trimmed V and J ends, which lost 5 bases and 0 bases, there was a span of 15 bases. CDR1 is MGHRA and CDR2 is YSYEKL in the germline V gene. CDR3 residues: CASSAINLVSTDTQYF. In DNA form, the CDR3 reads TGCGCCAGCAGCGCTATAAACCTAGTTAGCACAGATACGCAGTATTTT.

The chain combines TRBV2 with TRBJ2-3; D gene ambiguous. Germline CDR1 reads SNHLY; CDR2 reads FYNNEI. The V end was cut by 4 bases, the J end by 6 bases, with 11 bases between. The CDR3 has 13 amino acids. The CDR3 here is CASSVGSPDTQYF. The CDR3, as DNA: TGTGCCAGCAGTGTGGGCAGTCCTGATACGCAGTATTTT.

The chain combines TRBV10-3 with TRBJ2-5; D is unclear. The CDR3 consists of 12 residues. Germline lookup yields CDR1 ENHRY and CDR2 SYGVKD. V shed 5 bases and J shed 4 bases, with 8 bases lying between them. CDR3 DNA: TGTGCCATCAGTTTGCTAGGAGAGACCCAGTACTTC. Its protein product is CAISLLGETQYF.

The chain links TRBV9 to TRBJ1-6; D is ambiguous. V lost 7 bases and J lost 9, with 17 bases in between. The germline V gene encodes CDR1 SGDLS and CDR2 YYNGEE. The CDR3 sequence is 14 residues long. The CDR3 DNA is TGTGCCAGCGGCCCAACAGAAGGTGGTTCACCCCTCCACTTT. This encodes CASGPTEGGSPLHF.

The chain couples TRBV11-2 to TRBJ1-1; D gene uncertain. Germline V CDR1 and CDR2: SGHAT, FQNNGV. The germline V and J ends were trimmed by 0 bases and 1 base, with 9 bases remaining between them. The CDR3 spans 15 residues. The CDR3 DNA is TGTGCCAGCAGCTTAGATCGAGAGAGGAACACTGAAGCTTTCTTT. Translation: CASSLDRERNTEAFF.

This rearrangement joins TRBV7-8 to TRBJ2-7; 9 bases are a match to TRBD2. The germline gives CDR1 SGHVS, CDR2 FQNEAQ. The CDR3 length is 16 residues. The J segment lost 2 bases and the V segment lost 5 bases, leaving 10 bases of the junction unmatched. The CDR3 region has the DNA TGTGCCAGCAGCCCACGAGGTAGCGGGAGCCCCTACGAGCAGTACTTC. Translated: CASSPRGSGSPYEQYF.